These 27 T cell receptor beta chains share one sample of origin, sequenced in a study of T cells and Merkel cell carcinoma outcomes. Assay: immunoSEQ multiplex PCR; the TCRdb copy retains only in-frame clones and omits some. The data show several thousand clones, about 69% seen once. The specimen sequenced was tumor tissue from Merkel cell carcinoma. These receptor sequences come from a human donor with Merkel cell carcinoma. Some clones in this sample may be carry-over from other donors' samples.

V usage is TRBV4-1 and J usage is TRBJ2-1; 12 bases are a match to TRBD2. Germline V CDR1 and CDR2: MGHRA, YSYEKL. Trimming cost V 2 bases and J 5 bases; bases outside gene matches: 4. CDR3 size: 16 residues. The CDR3 loop is CASSQRLAGADNEQFF. CDR3 in DNA: TGCGCCAGCAGCCAAAGACTAGCGGGAGCGGACAATGAGCAGTTCTTC.

The rearrangement joins TRBV11-2 to TRBJ1-5; possibly TRBD1 for D (5 bases). This CDR3 comprises 13 residues. Germline assignment: CDR1 SGHAT and CDR2 FQNNGV. V gave up 4 bases and J gave up 5 bases, with 9 bases separating them. The CDR3 region is CASSSGGYQPQHF. DNA for the CDR3: TGTGCCAGCAGCTCGGGGGGTTATCAGCCCCAGCATTTT.

The gene calls are TRBV11-3 and TRBJ2-2, with a possible D match to TRBD1 (6 bases). The CDR3 spans 14 residues. With 4 bases removed from V and 6 bases from J, the gap between germline ends came to 12 bases. Germline loops: CDR1 SGHNT, CDR2 YENEEA. The CDR3 coding sequence is TGTGCCAGCAGCTATCAGGGGTCCGCCGGGGAGCTGTTTTTT. Encoded protein: CASSYQGSAGELFF.

V usage is TRBV30 and J usage is TRBJ2-2; weak D call: TRBD2 (5 bases). Germline loops: CDR1 GTSNPN, CDR2 SVGIG (reference sequence). Trimming took off 1 base at V and 4 bases at J, with 10 bases between the two ends. The CDR3 has 14 amino acids. CDR3 protein: CAWSGGKGTGELFF. The CDR3 DNA reads TGTGCCTGGAGTGGAGGGAAGGGCACCGGGGAGCTGTTTTTT.

This clone was detected once. This rearrangement joins TRBV14 to TRBJ1-1; TRBD1 aligns across 11 bases. The CDR3 totals 13 residues. The ends lost 6 bases at V and 10 bases at J; junction bases unmatched: 7. Germline assignment: CDR1 SGHDN and CDR2 FVKESK. CDR3 DNA: TGTGCCAGCAGTCGACCGGGACAGGGGGTAGCTTTCTTT. Its protein product is CASSRPGQGVAFF.

The J gene is TRBJ2-5, the V gene TRBV5-1; TRBD1 agrees at 9 bases. Per germline, CDR1 SGHRS and CDR2 YFSETQ. This CDR3 is 15 amino acids long. V lost 2 bases, J lost 5 bases, and 7 bases stayed unmatched. Here the CDR3 reads CASSFRGQGGETQYF. The CDR3 region has the DNA TGCGCCAGCAGCTTTCGGGGACAGGGCGGGGAGACCCAGTACTTC.

The V call is TRBV7-2, the J call TRBJ1-5; D is unclear. The V and J ends lost 6 bases and 0 bases respectively, with 12 bases between them. Germline CDR1 SGHTA, CDR2 FQGNSA. The CDR3 loop spans 15 amino acids. CDR3 loop: CASSSDGYSNQPQHF. The CDR3 DNA follows: TGTGCCAGCAGTTCTGACGGATATAGCAATCAGCCCCAGCATTTT.

The chain employs TRBV30 and TRBJ1-2; maybe TRBD1 (5 bases). Germline V gene lookup returns CDR1 GTSNPN and CDR2 SVGIG (reference sequence). CDR3 length: 11 amino acids. The CDR3 sequence is CAREAGRGYTF. CDR3 DNA sequence: TGTGCTCGAGAGGCAGGGCGGGGCTACACCTTC.

As concerns this clone: At one end the junction does not follow the germline gene, possibly because of a read error. This rearrangement joins TRBV25-1 to TRBJ2-6; the D gene is possibly TRBD2 (5 bases). The CDR3 has 18 residues. CDR1 MGHDK and CDR2 SYGVNS come from the germline V gene. The DNA for the CDR3 is TGTGTCAGCAGTGAAGGAGGCCGAACCCTCTCTGGGGCCAACGTCCTGACTTTC. It specifies CVSSEGGRTLSGANVLTF. Full variable domain (outside the CDR3, taken from reference TRBV25-1 and TRBJ2-6): EADIYQTPRYLVIGTGKKITLECSQTMGHDKMYWYQQDPGMELHLIHYSYGVNSTEKGDLSSESTVSRIRTEHFPLTLESARPSHTSQYLCVSSEGGRTLSGANVLTFGAGSRLTVL.

V is TRBV14 and J is TRBJ2-1; tentative D call: TRBD1 (6 bases). Trimming removed 6 bases from V and 7 bases from J, with 25 bases in between. The CDR3 sequence is 17 residues long. Germline assignment: CDR1 SGHDN and CDR2 FVKESK. The CDR3 region is CASSHRERPMVGNEQFF. As DNA, the CDR3 is TGTGCCAGCAGTCACAGGGAAAGACCAATGGTTGGAAATGAGCAGTTCTTC.

With regard to this clone: The sample contains more than one DNA sequence encoding this CDR3. In nucleotides, the CDR3 is TGTGCCAGCAGCCCGGGACTAGCGGGAGGAGCCAAAAACATTCAGTACTTC. It translates to CASSPGLAGGAKNIQYF. V is TRBV5-4 and J is TRBJ2-4; 15 bases agree with TRBD2. Germline V gene data show CDR1 as SGHNT and CDR2 as YYREEE (reference sequence). This CDR3 comprises 17 residues. V was pared by 4 bases and J by 0 bases, with 2 bases of the junction left unmatched.

V and J are TRBV15 and TRBJ1-2; D is possibly TRBD1 (6 bases). Looked up from germline, CDR1 is LNHNV and CDR2 is YYDKDF (reference sequence). The CDR3 is made up of 17 amino acids. The V and J ends lost 1 base and 0 bases respectively, with 15 bases between them. The chain's CDR3 is CATSRGTGQGANYGYTF. DNA for the CDR3: TGTGCCACCAGCAGAGGAACAGGGCAGGGCGCTAACTATGGCTACACCTTC.

About this clone itself: At one end the junction does not follow the germline gene, possibly because of a read error. The chain uses TRBV11-2 and TRBJ2-5; D call uncertain. This CDR3 is 14 amino acids long. Germline assignment: CDR1 SGHAT and CDR2 FQNNGV. This CDR3 is CVSSSYLTQETQYF. For the CDR3, the DNA is TGTGTCAGCAGCTCTTATCTGACCCAAGAGACCCAGTACTTC.

This clone has just one count. This chain joins TRBV7-2 and TRBJ1-2; D not certain. Germline CDR1 and CDR2: SGHTA and FQGNSA. Trimming pared 1 base from V and 8 bases from J, leaving 17 bases between. CDR3 size: 15 residues. The CDR3 spells CASSLGAGVRPGYTF. The CDR3 DNA is TGTGCCAGCAGCTTAGGAGCGGGAGTGAGACCCGGCTACACCTTC.

This clone was recorded only once. The chain has TRBV18 and TRBJ2-7; tentatively, D is TRBD2 (5 bases). The CDR3 is 13 residues long. V was cut by 6 bases and J by 4 bases, with 13 bases left in between. Germline assignment: CDR1 KGHSH and CDR2 LQKENI. The CDR3 is CASSTGIYYEQYF. CDR3 DNA: TGTGCCAGCTCTACCGGGATATATTACGAGCAGTACTTC.

The V and J genes are TRBV29-1 and TRBJ1-1; D possibly corresponds to TRBD1 (6 bases). Between the trimmed V and J ends, which lost 6 bases and 1 base, there was a span of 12 bases. This CDR3 spans 13 amino acids. CDR1 and CDR2 (germline): SQVTM, ANQGSEA. The CDR3 loop is CSVMTGGNTEAFF. Here the CDR3 DNA reads TGCAGCGTGATGACAGGAGGGAACACTGAAGCTTTCTTT.

The chain has TRBV7-2 and TRBJ1-1, with 9 bases lining up with TRBD1. Germline values: CDR1 SGHTA, CDR2 FQGNSA. The V gene end was trimmed by 0 bases and the J gene end by 10 bases; junction bases not matched to a gene: 3. The CDR3 has 13 residues. This CDR3 reads CASSLAGQGRAFF. CDR3 DNA: TGTGCCAGCAGCTTAGCAGGACAGGGGCGAGCTTTCTTT.

Turning to this clone: A much bigger clone sits one base away, suggesting this may be a read error. At the DNA level, this CDR3 is encoded by other sequences in the same sample as well. V gene TRBV28 combines with J gene TRBJ1-5; D is perhaps TRBD1 (6 bases). This CDR3 is 15 amino acids long. Germline CDR1 is MDHEN and CDR2 is SYDVKM. Trimming stripped 4 bases from V and 4 bases from J, with 14 bases between. For the CDR3, the DNA is TGTGCCAGCAGTTCAACAGGGATAGGTAATCAGCCCCAGCATTTT. Protein: CASSSTGIGNQPQHF. The full variable domain, with the rest looked up from reference TRBV28 and TRBJ1-5, is DVKVTQSSRYLVKRTGEKVFLECVQDMDHENMFWYRQDPGLGLRLIYFSYDVKMKEKGDIPEGYSVSREKKERFSLILESASTNQTSMYLCASSSTGIGNQPQHFGDGTRLSIL.

The rearrangement joins TRBV5-1 to TRBJ1-2, with 10 bases aligning to TRBD1. V shed 6 bases, J shed 5 bases, and the junction held 7 bases outside the gene matches. Germline lookup yields CDR1 SGHRS and CDR2 YFSETQ. This CDR3 is built from 14 residues. The CDR3 coding sequence is TGCGCCAGCAAAAGACAGGGGGCTGGATATGGCTACACCTTC. This codes for CASKRQGAGYGYTF.

This clone ranks as medium-sized (0.01 to 0.1%). This chain links TRBV19 with TRBJ2-7; unclear D gene. V was cut by 11 bases and J by 2 bases, with 1 base left in between. CDR3 length: 8 residues. Per the germline V gene, CDR1 is LNHDA and CDR2 is SQIVND (reference sequence). The CDR3 DNA reads TGTGCCCCCTACGAGCAGTACTTC. This codes for CAPYEQYF.

The rearrangement joins TRBV5-1 to TRBJ2-3; D unclear. CDR3 length: 14 amino acids. Per the germline V gene, CDR1 is SGHRS and CDR2 is YFSETQ. Trimming shortened V by 5 bases and J by 0 bases, and 10 bases separated the two germline ends. The CDR3 reads CASSIGSSTDTQYF. The CDR3 region has the DNA TGCGCCAGCAGTATTGGTAGTAGCACAGATACGCAGTATTTT.

The table lists this clone with a few counts. The chain links TRBV27 to TRBJ2-4, with 7 bases matching TRBD2. This CDR3 region has 14 residues. CDR1 and CDR2 from the germline V gene are MNHEY and SMNVEV (reference sequence). The V segment lost 5 bases and the J segment 3 bases; nucleotides outside the gene matches: 4. The CDR3 coding sequence is TGTGCCAGCAGTGCCCGGGACTACAAAAACATTCAGTACTTC. This codes for CASSARDYKNIQYF.

V is TRBV9 and J is TRBJ2-5, with 10 bases that match TRBD2. The CDR3 consists of 20 residues. V lost 0 bases to trimming and J lost 4 bases; unmatched junction nucleotides: 18. CDR1 and CDR2 from the germline V gene are SGDLS and YYNGEE. The CDR3 sequence is CASSVGHTSGTGGALETQYF. Written as DNA, the CDR3 is TGTGCCAGCAGCGTAGGTCACACTAGCGGGACGGGGGGCGCCTTAGAGACCCAGTACTTC.

Comment on this clone: The same CDR3 arises from other DNA sequences in this sample as well. The genes are TRBV6-5 and TRBJ1-2; TRBD1 matches 7 bases. The CDR3 contains 13 residues. J was trimmed by 4 bases and V by 7 bases; bases with no gene match: 6. Germline CDR1 and CDR2: MNHEY and SVGAGI. The chain's CDR3 is CASKSGDSYGYTF. DNA of the CDR3: TGTGCCAGCAAATCAGGGGACAGCTATGGCTACACCTTC.

V and J are TRBV30 and TRBJ2-7; D gene unclear. The germline CDR1 and CDR2 sequences are GTSNPN and SVGIG (reference sequence). The CDR3 has 12 amino acids. Trimming removed 0 bases from V and 2 bases from J, with 5 bases in between. CDR3 sequence (DNA): TGTGCCTGGAGTGTAACAACCTACGAGCAGTACTTC. Amino acid sequence: CAWSVTTYEQYF. Full variable domain (outside the CDR3, taken from reference TRBV30 and TRBJ2-7): SQTIHQWPATLVQPVGSPLSLECTVEGTSNPNLYWYRQAAGRGLQLLFYSVGIGQISSEVPQNLSASRPQDRQFILSSKKLLLSDSGFYLCAWSVTTYEQYFGPGTRLTVT.

CDR3 residues: CASSLDGGYSGANVLTF. CDR3 in DNA: TGCGCCAGCAGCTTGGATGGCGGGTACTCTGGGGCCAACGTCCTGACTTTC. V is TRBV5-1 and J is TRBJ2-6, with a tentative D call TRBD2 (5 bases). CDR3 length: 17 amino acids. Germline CDR1 and CDR2: SGHRS and YFSETQ. Trimming stripped 0 bases from V and 0 bases from J, with 10 bases between.

Details on this clone: A junction boundary mismatches the germline segment, possibly from a read error. Within the sample, other DNA sequences also encode this same CDR3. The chain couples TRBV11-2 to TRBJ2-7, with TRBD2 matching over 15 bases. Germline V lookup: CDR1 SGHAT, CDR2 FQNNGV. This CDR3 comprises 17 residues. CDR3 region: CASSQGTSGRSSYEQYF. The CDR3 nucleotides read TGTGCCAGCAGCCAAGGGACTAGCGGGAGGAGTAGCTACGAGCAGTACTTT.